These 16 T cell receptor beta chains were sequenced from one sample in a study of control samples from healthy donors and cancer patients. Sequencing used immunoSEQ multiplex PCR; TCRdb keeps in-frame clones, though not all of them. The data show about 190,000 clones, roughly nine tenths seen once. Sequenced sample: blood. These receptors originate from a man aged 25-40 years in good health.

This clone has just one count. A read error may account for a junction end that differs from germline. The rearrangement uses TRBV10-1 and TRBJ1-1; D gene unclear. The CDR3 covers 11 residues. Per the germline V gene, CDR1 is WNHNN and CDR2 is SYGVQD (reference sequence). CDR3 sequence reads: CASRGNSEAFF. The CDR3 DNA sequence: TGCGCCAGCAGAGGCAACAGTGAAGCTTTCTTT.

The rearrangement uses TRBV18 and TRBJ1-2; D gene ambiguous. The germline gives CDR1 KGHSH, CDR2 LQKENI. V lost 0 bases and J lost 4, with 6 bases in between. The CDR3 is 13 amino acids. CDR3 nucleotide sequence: TGTGCCAGCTCACCACCGCAGACCTATGGCTACACCTTC. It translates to CASSPPQTYGYTF.

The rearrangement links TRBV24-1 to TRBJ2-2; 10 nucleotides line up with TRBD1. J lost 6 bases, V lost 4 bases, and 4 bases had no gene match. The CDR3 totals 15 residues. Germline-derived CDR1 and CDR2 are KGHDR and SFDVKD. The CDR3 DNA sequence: TGTGCCACCAGTGACCCTGGGACAGGGGCCGGGGAGCTGTTTTTT. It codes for CATSDPGTGAGELFF.

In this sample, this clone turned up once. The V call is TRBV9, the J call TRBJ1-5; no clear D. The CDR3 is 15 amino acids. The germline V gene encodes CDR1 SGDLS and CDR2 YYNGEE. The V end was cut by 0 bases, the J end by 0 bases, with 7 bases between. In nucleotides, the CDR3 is TGTGCCAGCAGCGTAGGGCGGGATAGCAATCAGCCCCAGCATTTT. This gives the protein CASSVGRDSNQPQHF. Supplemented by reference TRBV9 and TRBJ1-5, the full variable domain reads DSGVTQTPKHLITATGQRVTLRCSPRSGDLSVYWYQQSLDQGLQFLIQYYNGEERAKGNILERFSAQQFPDLHSELNLSSLELGDSALYFCASSVGRDSNQPQHFGDGTRLSIL.

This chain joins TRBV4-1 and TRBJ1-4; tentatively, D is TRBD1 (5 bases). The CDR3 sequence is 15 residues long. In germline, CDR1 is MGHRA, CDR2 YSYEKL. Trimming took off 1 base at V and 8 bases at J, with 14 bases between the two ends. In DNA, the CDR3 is TGCGCCAGCAGCCAAGGGATCCAGGGTGGAGAAAAACTGTTTTTT. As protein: CASSQGIQGGEKLFF.

CDR3 residues: CASSSGGASTDTQYF. In DNA, the CDR3 is TGTGCCAGCAGTTCAGGCGGGGCTAGCACAGATACGCAGTATTTT. The gene calls are TRBV28 and TRBJ2-3, with D possibly being TRBD2 (6 bases). CDR3 length equals 15 residues. V was cut by 4 bases and J by 0 bases, with 11 bases left in between. In germline, CDR1 is MDHEN, CDR2 SYDVKM.

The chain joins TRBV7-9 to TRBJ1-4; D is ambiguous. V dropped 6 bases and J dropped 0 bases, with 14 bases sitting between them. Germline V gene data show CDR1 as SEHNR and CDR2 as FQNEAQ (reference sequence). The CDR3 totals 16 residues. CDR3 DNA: TGTGCCAGCAGACGTGATAAGGGTGCAACTAATGAAAAACTGTTTTTT. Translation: CASRRDKGATNEKLFF.

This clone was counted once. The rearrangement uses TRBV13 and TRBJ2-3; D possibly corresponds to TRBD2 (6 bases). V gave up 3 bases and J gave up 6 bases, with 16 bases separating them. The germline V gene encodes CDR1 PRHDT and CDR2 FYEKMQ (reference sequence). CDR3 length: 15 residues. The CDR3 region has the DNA TGTGCCAGCAGCTTGGAGGGTAGGAGGACGGATACGCAGTATTTT. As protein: CASSLEGRRTDTQYF.

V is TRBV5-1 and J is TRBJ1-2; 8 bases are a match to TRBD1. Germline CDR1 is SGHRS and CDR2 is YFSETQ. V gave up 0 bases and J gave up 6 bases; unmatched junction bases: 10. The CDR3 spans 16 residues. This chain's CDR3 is CASSLETGVIGDGYTF. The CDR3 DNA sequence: TGCGCCAGCAGCTTGGAGACAGGGGTAATTGGGGATGGCTACACCTTC.

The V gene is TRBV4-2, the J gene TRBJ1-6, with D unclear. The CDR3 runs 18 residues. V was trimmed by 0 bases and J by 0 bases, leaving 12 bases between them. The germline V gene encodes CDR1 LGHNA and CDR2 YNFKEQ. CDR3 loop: CASSQDALRSSYNSPLHF. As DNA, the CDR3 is TGTGCCAGCAGCCAAGACGCTCTAAGGAGCTCCTATAATTCACCCCTCCACTTT.

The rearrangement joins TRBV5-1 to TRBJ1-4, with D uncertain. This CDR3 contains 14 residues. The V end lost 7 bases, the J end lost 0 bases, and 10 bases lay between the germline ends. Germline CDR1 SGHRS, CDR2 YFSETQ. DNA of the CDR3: TGCGCCAGCGCCGAGGGCCCAACTAATGAAAAACTGTTTTTT. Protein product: CASAEGPTNEKLFF.

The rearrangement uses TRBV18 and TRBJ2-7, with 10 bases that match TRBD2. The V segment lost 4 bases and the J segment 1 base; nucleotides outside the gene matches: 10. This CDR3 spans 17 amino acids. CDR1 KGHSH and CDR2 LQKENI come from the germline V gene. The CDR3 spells CASSRGSGGPVSYEQYF. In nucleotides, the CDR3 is TGTGCCAGCTCACGAGGTAGCGGGGGGCCCGTTTCCTACGAGCAGTACTTC.

CDR3 residues: CASSPRTGYDTEAFF. As DNA, the CDR3 is TGTGCCAGCAGCCCCCGGACAGGGTATGACACTGAAGCTTTCTTT. The V gene is TRBV4-2, the J gene TRBJ1-1; 8 nucleotides match TRBD1. V trimming: 4 bases; J trimming: 3 bases; junction bases outside the gene matches: 7. The CDR3 spans 15 residues. Germline V gene sequence: CDR1 LGHNA, CDR2 YNFKEQ.

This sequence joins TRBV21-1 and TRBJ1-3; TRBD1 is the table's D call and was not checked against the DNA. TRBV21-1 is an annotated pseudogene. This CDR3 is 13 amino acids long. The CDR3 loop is CASSTRQGNTIYF. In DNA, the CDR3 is TGTGCCAGCAGCACGAGACAGGGGAACACCATATATTTT.

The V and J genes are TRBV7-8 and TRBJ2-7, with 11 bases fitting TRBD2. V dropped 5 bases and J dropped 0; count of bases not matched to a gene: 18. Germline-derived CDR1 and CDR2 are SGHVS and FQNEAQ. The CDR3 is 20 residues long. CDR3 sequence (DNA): TGTGCCAGCAGCCTAGAGCCGGGACTAGCGGAACCCGGGGGCTCCTACGAGCAGTACTTC. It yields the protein CASSLEPGLAEPGGSYEQYF.

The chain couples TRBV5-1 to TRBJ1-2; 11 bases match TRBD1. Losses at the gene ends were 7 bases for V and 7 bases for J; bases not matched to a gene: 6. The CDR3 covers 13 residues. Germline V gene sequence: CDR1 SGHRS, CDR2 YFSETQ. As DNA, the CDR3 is TGCGCCAGCGGGGACAGGGGGAGAAGTGGCTACACCTTC. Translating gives CASGDRGRSGYTF.